These 28 T cell receptor beta chains share one sample of origin, sequenced in a study of cytomegalovirus exposure and HLA in healthy donors. The PCR made use of 60 Vbeta and 13 Jbeta primers. Measured with immunoSEQ multiplex PCR; TCRdb has only the in-frame clones, and not every one. The sample includes roughly 77,000 clones, over 65% seen only once; the top ten take 4% to 5%. Sequencing used PBMCs. The receptors were sampled from a man aged 35 to 55 in good health and CMV-seronegative.

CDR3 sequence (DNA): TGTGCCAGCAGCCCGGACAGGCCCTTCGGTGGCTACACCTTC. Its protein product is CASSPDRPFGGYTF. The chain uses TRBV13 and TRBJ1-2, with 7 bases fitting TRBD1. After removal of 5 bases from V and 7 bases from J, the junction contained 10 bases not matched to a gene. CDR1 and CDR2 from the germline V gene are PRHDT and FYEKMQ (reference sequence). The length of the CDR3 is 14 residues.

This clone was detected only once. The CDR3 spells CASQARTGEYEQYF. In DNA, the CDR3 is TGTGCCAGCCAGGCTAGGACGGGAGAGTACGAGCAGTACTTC. The chain joins TRBV2 to TRBJ2-7, with D possibly being TRBD2 (6 bases). This CDR3 contains 14 residues. Germline CDR1 SNHLY, CDR2 FYNNEI. Trimming left V 8 bases short and J 4 bases short, with 18 bases between.

The chain uses TRBV7-9 and TRBJ1-3; 11 nucleotides match TRBD1. V lost 5 bases to trimming and J lost 9 bases; unmatched junction nucleotides: 6. Germline CDR1 reads SEHNR; CDR2 reads FQNEAQ (reference sequence). The CDR3 runs to 14 residues. The CDR3 protein is CASSAWDRGATIYF. CDR3 nucleotides: TGTGCCAGCAGCGCGTGGGACAGGGGGGCCACCATATATTTT.

The chain joins TRBV5-1 to TRBJ2-7, with 12 bases that match TRBD2. The CDR3 extends over 16 amino acids. Germline CDR1 reads SGHRS; CDR2 reads YFSETQ. The V segment lost 0 bases and the J segment 6 bases; nucleotides outside the gene matches: 7. CDR3 residues: CASSLARASGRVEQYF. The DNA of the CDR3 is TGCGCCAGCAGCTTGGCCAGGGCTAGCGGGAGGGTCGAGCAGTACTTC.

J is TRBJ2-7 and V is TRBV28; D not certain. The V end was cut by 7 bases, the J end by 0 bases, with 10 bases between. The V gene's germline CDR1 is MDHEN and CDR2 SYDVKM. This CDR3 has 13 amino acids. The CDR3 spells CASTRPDSYEQYF. The CDR3 DNA reads as TGTGCCAGCACCAGGCCGGACTCCTACGAGCAGTACTTC.

V usage is TRBV5-1 and J usage is TRBJ1-1; TRBD1 matches at 7 bases. J lost 1 base, V lost 4 bases, and 7 bases had no gene match. The V gene's germline CDR1 is SGHRS and CDR2 YFSETQ. The CDR3 has 15 residues. The CDR3 protein is CASSVDRDGNTEAFF. CDR3 DNA sequence: TGCGCCAGCAGCGTCGACAGGGATGGGAACACTGAAGCTTTCTTT.

The chain couples TRBV7-9 to TRBJ2-5, with 7 bases lining up with TRBD1. With 6 bases clipped from V and 1 base from J, the junction kept 5 bases outside the gene matches. This CDR3 has 14 amino acids. Germline CDR1 is SEHNR and CDR2 is FQNEAQ (reference sequence). The DNA of the CDR3 is TGTGCCAGCAGGGCAAGGGGGCCCCAAGAGACCCAGTACTTC. It codes for CASRARGPQETQYF.

The chain employs TRBV28 and TRBJ1-1, with 9 bases that match TRBD1. From germline, CDR1 is MDHEN and CDR2 SYDVKM. V lost 4 bases and J lost 3; bases outside the gene matches: 6. The CDR3 has 15 residues. CDR3 in DNA: TGTGCCAGCAGTTCCTCCGGGACAGGGTACACTGAAGCTTTCTTT. Its translation is CASSSSGTGYTEAFF.

CDR3 amino acids: CASSLTSSGAYNEQFF. CDR3 in DNA: TGTGCCAGCAGTTTAACGAGTAGCGGGGCCTACAATGAGCAGTTCTTC. The chain is built from TRBV27 and TRBJ2-1, with 8 bases that match TRBD2. The V and J ends lost 2 bases and 2 bases, in that order; junction bases with no gene match: 5. The CDR3 is 16 residues long. Germline CDR1 and CDR2: MNHEY and SMNVEV (reference sequence).

The genes are TRBV7-9 and TRBJ1-3, with a possible D match to TRBD1 (5 bases). V gave up 5 bases and J gave up 0 bases, with 14 bases separating them. The V gene's germline CDR1 is SEHNR and CDR2 FQNEAQ (reference sequence). This CDR3 has 16 residues. The CDR3 bases are TGTGCCAGCAGCAATTCCCGGGACTTCTCTGGAAACACCATATATTTT. Protein: CASSNSRDFSGNTIYF.

The V and J genes are TRBV4-3 and TRBJ1-2, with a possible D match to TRBD1 (5 bases). Trimming took off 0 bases at V and 0 bases at J, with 11 bases between the two ends. The CDR3 is 16 amino acids. The germline CDR1 and CDR2 sequences are LGHNA and YSLEER. CDR3 protein: CASSQDTGHANYGYTF. CDR3 sequence (DNA): TGCGCCAGCAGCCAAGATACAGGACACGCTAACTATGGCTACACCTTC.

The J gene is TRBJ2-7, the V gene TRBV18; 8 bases are a match to TRBD1. Unmatched junction bases numbered 6, after V lost 2 bases and J lost 6 bases. Germline CDR1 KGHSH, CDR2 LQKENI. This CDR3 comprises 14 residues. The CDR3 DNA is TGTGCCAGCTCACCAGGACAGGGACCGACCGAGCAGTACTTC. This gives the protein CASSPGQGPTEQYF.

This clone was seen just once. This chain links TRBV30 with TRBJ1-5; 8 bases fit TRBD1. The CDR3 contains 13 residues. Germline loops: CDR1 GTSNPN, CDR2 SVGIG (reference sequence). The trim removed 5 bases at V and 5 bases at J, leaving 5 bases unmatched. In DNA, the CDR3 is TGTGCCTGGCAGGACAGGGTGGATCAGCCCCAGCATTTT. The encoded protein is CAWQDRVDQPQHF.

This sequence joins TRBV7-3 and TRBJ1-1; D may be TRBD1 (6 bases). Germline CDR1 SGHTA, CDR2 FQGTGA. The CDR3 length is 13 residues. Trimming took 5 bases from V and 7 from J, leaving 14 bases between them. CDR3 loop: CASSPYREGEAFF. CDR3 sequence (DNA): TGTGCCAGCAGCCCCTACAGGGAGGGTGAAGCTTTCTTT.

The V and J genes are TRBV18 and TRBJ1-5; possibly TRBD1 for D (6 bases). CDR3 length: 15 residues. Per germline, CDR1 KGHSH and CDR2 LQKENI. V lost 3 bases and J 8 bases, leaving 17 bases between the germline ends. DNA for the CDR3: TGTGCCAGCTCACCTCGGGGAGGGGGGGAGAAGCCCCAGCATTTT. The encoded protein is CASSPRGGGEKPQHF.

CDR3 residues: CASSPTGLQANYGYTF. CDR3 bases: TGTGCCAGCAGTCCTACCGGACTACAGGCAAACTATGGCTACACCTTC. V and J are TRBV28 and TRBJ1-2, with a weak D call TRBD1 (5 bases). The CDR3 is made up of 16 amino acids. CDR1 is MDHEN and CDR2 is SYDVKM in the germline V gene. The V end was cut by 5 bases, the J end by 2 bases, with 18 bases between.

Here the CDR3 reads CAISESRGNEKLFF. CDR3 DNA sequence: TGTGCCATCAGTGAGAGCAGGGGTAATGAAAAACTGTTTTTT. The chain combines TRBV10-3 with TRBJ1-4; perhaps TRBD1 as D (6 bases). V lost 2 bases, J lost 4 bases, and 8 bases lay in between. The CDR3 has 14 residues. The germline CDR1 and CDR2 sequences are ENHRY and SYGVKD.

The chain has TRBV14 and TRBJ2-1; weak D call: TRBD2 (5 bases). CDR3 size: 15 residues. The germline CDR1 and CDR2 sequences are SGHDN and FVKESK. Between the trimmed V and J ends, which lost 4 bases and 7 bases, there was a span of 17 bases. The CDR3 spells CASSLWTGSVNEQFF. The CDR3 DNA reads TGTGCCAGCAGCCTGTGGACGGGGAGTGTGAATGAGCAGTTCTTC.

The rearrangement links TRBV28 to TRBJ1-2; D remains ambiguous. The CDR3 contains 16 residues. The germline CDR1 and CDR2 sequences are MDHEN and SYDVKM. Trimming cost V 3 bases and J 8 bases, with 22 bases left between them. The CDR3: CASSLASYSGVIGYTF. The DNA of the CDR3 is TGTGCCAGCAGTTTGGCTTCCTATTCGGGAGTTATCGGCTACACCTTC.

V and J are TRBV9 and TRBJ1-1; 9 bases are a match to TRBD1. This CDR3 is built from 14 residues. V lost 5 bases, J lost 3 bases, and 5 bases stayed unmatched. Germline-derived CDR1 and CDR2 are SGDLS and YYNGEE. The CDR3 loop reads CASSRQGGYTEAFF. The CDR3 region has the DNA TGTGCCAGCAGTCGACAGGGGGGGTACACTGAAGCTTTCTTT.

This clone turned up a few times. The chain uses TRBV11-3 and TRBJ2-2; TRBD1 agrees at 11 bases. Trimming at V came to 5 bases and at J to 6 bases, leaving 5 bases not matched to a gene. The germline V gene has CDR1 SGHNT and CDR2 YENEEA. The CDR3 has 15 residues. CDR3 in amino acids: CASSGGQGESGELFF. DNA for the CDR3: TGTGCCAGCAGCGGGGGACAGGGGGAATCCGGGGAGCTGTTTTTT.

The chain links TRBV4-3 to TRBJ2-7; possibly TRBD1 for D (5 bases). Trimming cost V 1 base and J 6 bases, with 10 bases left between them. Germline CDR1 reads LGHNA; CDR2 reads YSLEER. The CDR3 extends over 13 amino acids. The CDR3 bases are TGCGCCAGCAGCCAAGGGGGCATGGGCGAGCAGTACTTC. Amino acids: CASSQGGMGEQYF.

V gene TRBV7-9 combines with J gene TRBJ2-7, with D possibly TRBD2 on 5 matching bases. This CDR3 is built from 13 residues. V was shortened by 3 bases and J by 5 bases, with 11 bases between the two germline ends. Germline values: CDR1 SEHNR, CDR2 FQNEAQ (reference sequence). The CDR3 nucleotides are TGTGCCAGCAGCTTTCTCGGGAAACACGAGCAGTACTTC. Its protein is CASSFLGKHEQYF.

The gene calls are TRBV7-9 and TRBJ2-4, with 8 bases aligning to TRBD1. CDR3 size: 17 residues. The germline CDR1 and CDR2 sequences are SEHNR and FQNEAQ (reference sequence). Trimming at V came to 4 bases and at J to 1 base, leaving 9 bases not matched to a gene. In nucleotides, the CDR3 is TGTGCCAGCAGCTCCCCTCGGACAGGGTCGGCCAAAAACATTCAGTACTTC. Protein sequence: CASSSPRTGSAKNIQYF.

The chain combines TRBV30 with TRBJ1-2; D gene ambiguous. CDR1 is GTSNPN, CDR2 SVGIG, per germline (reference sequence). The CDR3 totals 11 residues. Trimming removed 3 bases at V and 8 bases at J, with 10 bases between. CDR3 sequence: CAWRIREGYTF. CDR3 coding DNA: TGTGCCTGGAGGATCCGGGAAGGCTACACCTTC.

V and J are TRBV5-6 and TRBJ1-5; TRBD1 matches at 9 bases. Germline values: CDR1 SGHDT, CDR2 YYEEEE. The ends lost 3 bases at V and 5 bases at J; junction bases unmatched: 6. This CDR3 is built from 15 residues. The CDR3 is CASSSGTGIYQPQHF. CDR3 DNA: TGTGCCAGCAGCTCCGGGACAGGGATCTATCAGCCCCAGCATTTT.

The rearrangement uses TRBV7-2 and TRBJ1-5; D is perhaps TRBD1 (5 bases). The germline V gene has CDR1 SGHTA and CDR2 FQGNSA. V shed 5 bases and J shed 7 bases, with 15 bases lying between them. CDR3 length: 14 residues. CDR3 nucleotide sequence: TGTGCCAGCAGCAAACAGGTTAACGGGCAGCCCCAGCATTTT. This translates into CASSKQVNGQPQHF.

The chain couples TRBV4-3 to TRBJ1-2; tentative D call: TRBD1 (5 bases). The germline CDR1 and CDR2 sequences are LGHNA and YSLEER. The CDR3 runs to 14 residues. Trimming took 1 base from V and 7 from J, leaving 13 bases between them. The CDR3 DNA follows: TGCGCCAGCAGCCAAGCAGCGGGGCTTCGTGGCTACACCTTC. The encoded protein is CASSQAAGLRGYTF.